A single sample is the source of the 7 T cell receptor beta chains below, sequenced in a study of vaccination and CD4 T cells after COVID-19. These TCRs' antigens remain unknown. Treatment reported: approximately nine-day PBMC culture with coronavirus spike peptide pools or control peptides (ViraFEST assay). Sequenced with the Oncomine TCR Beta short-read assay was DNA taken from cultured CD4+ T cells. TCRdb re-derived calls from the PCR reads in MiXCR, one entry per CDR3 protein. The table has around 15,000 distinct CDR3 sequences, 44% seen once. This material consisted of CD4+ T cells from blood, cultured in vitro, taken after SARS-CoV-2 vaccination. Receptors were obtained from a human donor who had recovered from COVID-19.

The rearrangement joins TRBV7-3 to TRBJ2-7, with 7 nucleotides matching TRBD1. This CDR3 is 14 amino acids long. The V and J ends lost 5 bases and 0 bases, in that order; junction bases with no gene match: 4. In germline, CDR1 is SGHTA, CDR2 FQGTGA. Here the CDR3 reads CASSPGQNSYEQYF. DNA for the CDR3: TGTGCCAGCAGCCCGGGACAGAACTCCTACGAGCAGTACTTC.

This chain links TRBV10-2 with TRBJ2-3, with 9 bases lining up with TRBD2. V shed 4 bases and J 3 bases; nucleotides not matched to a gene: 5. The CDR3 loop spans 15 amino acids. Looked up from germline, CDR1 is WSHSY and CDR2 is SAAADI. The CDR3, as DNA: TGCGCCAGCAGTGGTGTAGCGGGAGTAACAGATACGCAGTATTTT. It is translated as CASSGVAGVTDTQYF.

V and J are TRBV6-1 and TRBJ1-5; tentative D call: TRBD1 (5 bases). Germline loops: CDR1 MNHNS, CDR2 SASEGT. CDR3 length: 18 residues. Trimming took 0 bases from V and 5 from J, leaving 20 bases between them. The CDR3 nucleotides are TGTGCCAGCAGTGAAGCGGGGGGTTTGGGGAGGGTCGATCAGCCCCAGCATTTT. The encoded protein is CASSEAGGLGRVDQPQHF.

Only one count was recorded for this clonotype. This chain joins TRBV28 and TRBJ2-1; perhaps TRBD2 as D (6 bases). The ends were cut back, 2 bases at V and 6 bases at J, with 11 bases in the middle. Germline V gene data show CDR1 as MDHEN and CDR2 as SYDVKM. There are 14 residues in the CDR3. The CDR3 sequence is CASSLGGRINEQFF. DNA for the CDR3: TGTGCCAGCAGTTTAGGAGGGAGAATCAATGAGCAGTTCTTC.

The rearrangement links TRBV5-5 to TRBJ1-5; D remains unclear. V gave up 1 base and J gave up 0 bases, with 8 bases separating them. From germline, CDR1 is SGHKS and CDR2 YYEKEE (reference sequence). The CDR3 is 15 amino acids. This chain's CDR3 is CASSLFGDSNQPQHF. The CDR3 DNA is TGTGCCAGCAGCTTGTTCGGAGATAGCAATCAGCCCCAGCATTTT.

This clonotype was detected only a few times. The V and J genes are TRBV19 and TRBJ1-6; possibly TRBD1 for D (6 bases). The CDR3 runs 15 residues. CDR1 LNHDA and CDR2 SQIVND come from the germline V gene (reference sequence). Trimming pared 3 bases from V and 7 bases from J, leaving 13 bases between. CDR3 sequence: CASSIHTGQNSPLHF. CDR3 nucleotide sequence: TGTGCCAGTAGTATCCACACAGGGCAAAATTCACCCCTCCACTTT.

CDR3: CSATSHEQYF. The CDR3 nucleotides read TGCAGTGCTACGTCCCACGAGCAGTACTTC. The V gene is TRBV20-1, the J gene TRBJ2-7; D remains unclear. The CDR3 length is 10 residues. Germline CDR1 DFQATT, CDR2 SNEGSKA (reference sequence). The ends were cut back, 4 bases at V and 5 bases at J, with 6 bases in the middle.